Listed here are 23 T cell receptor beta chains from one sample, sequenced in a study of blood T cell repertoires in COVID-19. This table comes from immunoSEQ multiplex PCR, and its TCRdb copy is limited to in-frame clones, with some not included. The data contain under 250,000 clones, about 85% of them singletons. Source material: PBMCs or T cells enriched from blood (not recorded which). These receptors all stem from a man between 25 and 39 years old who had recovered from COVID-19.

Note on this clone: The sample has other DNA sequences that encode this CDR3 too. This chain uses TRBV9 with TRBJ1-5, with TRBD1 as a possible D gene (6 bases). Deletions cut 0 bases from V and 4 bases from J, with 11 bases between. Germline V gene lookup returns CDR1 SGDLS and CDR2 YYNGEE. There are 15 residues in the CDR3. CDR3 DNA: TGTGCCAGCAGCGTAGATGCAGGGGCTAATCAGCCCCAGCATTTT. Its protein is CASSVDAGANQPQHF.

This rearrangement joins TRBV5-8 to TRBJ2-5, with 12 bases fitting TRBD2. Germline trimming cut 2 bases from V and 5 bases from J; bases unmatched to any gene: 1. CDR3 length equals 14 residues. Germline values: CDR1 SGHTS, CDR2 YDEGEE. CDR3 amino acids: CASSLTSGRETQYF. CDR3 coding DNA: TGTGCCAGCAGCTTAACTAGCGGGAGGGAGACCCAGTACTTC.

This sequence joins TRBV7-8 and TRBJ1-5; the D gene is possibly TRBD1 (6 bases). V lost 7 bases to trimming and J lost 8 bases, with 21 bases between them. This CDR3 is 15 amino acids long. CDR1 is SGHVS, CDR2 FQNEAQ, per germline. The CDR3 DNA follows: TGTGCCAGCACCAGCTTAAGGGGGTTCGAGGAGCCCCAGCATTTT. Amino acid sequence: CASTSLRGFEEPQHF.

The genes are TRBV5-6 and TRBJ1-2; 7 nucleotides match TRBD1. The V gene end was trimmed by 6 bases and the J gene end by 8 bases; junction bases not matched to a gene: 10. The length of the CDR3 is 13 residues. The V gene's germline CDR1 is SGHDT and CDR2 YYEEEE. The CDR3 coding sequence is TGTGCCAGCACCCTGGGAAGGGGGCGAGGCTACACCTTC. Translated, it gives CASTLGRGRGYTF.

The V gene is TRBV14, the J gene TRBJ2-7, with D hard to call. Germline lookup yields CDR1 SGHDN and CDR2 FVKESK. V shed 2 bases and J shed 6 bases, with 11 bases lying between them. The CDR3 has 13 amino acids. In DNA, the CDR3 is TGTGCCAGCAGCCAACTAGGAGCTACCGAGCAGTACTTC. Translating it yields CASSQLGATEQYF.

This chain connects TRBV11-2 to TRBJ2-7; D unresolved. The CDR3 sequence is 14 residues long. The V gene's germline CDR1 is SGHAT and CDR2 FQNNGV. Trimming cost V 3 bases and J 0 bases, with 9 bases left between them. CDR3: CASSFEESSYEQYF. The CDR3 DNA follows: TGTGCCAGCAGCTTTGAGGAGAGCTCCTACGAGCAGTACTTC.

The V call is TRBV5-4, the J call TRBJ1-2; 7 positions match TRBD1. There are 15 residues in the CDR3. V lost 0 bases to trimming and J lost 2 bases; unmatched junction nucleotides: 4. Looked up from germline, CDR1 is SGHNT and CDR2 is YYREEE (reference sequence). The CDR3, as DNA: TGTGCCAGCAGCTTGGGGGGGACAGTAAACTATGGCTACACCTTC. Its translation: CASSLGGTVNYGYTF. Using reference TRBV5-4 and TRBJ1-2 for the parts outside the CDR3, the full variable domain is ETGVTQSPTHLIKTRGQQVTLRCSSQSGHNTVSWYQQALGQGPQFIFQYYREEENGRGNFPPRFSGLQFPNYSSELNVNALELDDSALYLCASSLGGTVNYGYTFGSGTRLTVV.

With respect to this clone: The identical CDR3 is also encoded by other nucleotide sequences in the sample. This chain connects TRBV7-9 to TRBJ2-7; D is undetermined. Germline CDR1 and CDR2: SEHNR and FQNEAQ (reference sequence). The germline V and J ends were trimmed by 2 bases and 4 bases, with 9 bases remaining between them. This CDR3 is 13 amino acids long. CDR3 loop: CASSLLASYEQYF. DNA of the CDR3: TGTGCCAGCAGCTTATTGGCCTCTTACGAGCAGTACTTC.

The rearrangement joins TRBV27 to TRBJ2-1, with 10 bases matching TRBD2. V was clipped by 4 bases and J by 4 bases; unmatched bases: 4. The CDR3 is made up of 15 amino acids. CDR1 is MNHEY and CDR2 is SMNVEV in the germline V gene (reference sequence). The CDR3 DNA reads TGTGCCAGCAGTTACAGCGGGAGGGGATACAATGAGCAGTTCTTC. Amino acids: CASSYSGRGYNEQFF.

The chain combines TRBV7-9 with TRBJ1-4; no reliable D call. Between the trimmed V and J ends, which lost 5 bases and 12 bases, there was a span of 13 bases. This CDR3 has 12 amino acids. Germline loops: CDR1 SEHNR, CDR2 FQNEAQ (reference sequence). The CDR3 bases are TGTGCCAGCAGCGGGAGCAGAGCGGAACTGTTTTTT. Its translation is CASSGSRAELFF.

The chain links TRBV12-2 to TRBJ1-2; TRBD1, as called in the table, went unchecked against the DNA. TRBV12-2 is given as a pseudogene. The CDR3 has 18 residues. The CDR3 coding sequence is TGTGCAAGTCGCTTAGTGGGACAGGGTAAGAAACATCGCTATGGCTACACCTTC. Its translation: CASRLVGQGKKHRYGYTF.

This chain links TRBV6-5 with TRBJ1-4; the D is unclear. CDR1 and CDR2 from the germline V gene are MNHEY and SVGAGI. There are 12 residues in the CDR3. V was cut by 8 bases and J by 11 bases, with 15 bases left in between. The CDR3 region is CASQTGGSKLFF. The CDR3 DNA reads TGTGCCAGCCAGACGGGAGGGTCCAAACTGTTTTTT.

V gene TRBV19 combines with J gene TRBJ1-3; 9 bases match TRBD1. The CDR3 totals 17 residues. Trimming took 6 bases from V and 2 from J; bases not matched to a gene: 11. CDR1 and CDR2 (germline): LNHDA, SQIVND (reference sequence). The CDR3 region has the DNA TGTGCCAGTAGCTTTCTGGACAGGGGCCCCCCTGGAAACACCATATATTTT. Amino acid sequence: CASSFLDRGPPGNTIYF.

This clone has just one count. The chain has TRBV2 and TRBJ2-1, with D unresolved. Trimming pared 6 bases from V and 4 bases from J, leaving 4 bases between. This CDR3 spans 11 amino acids. From germline, CDR1 is SNHLY and CDR2 FYNNEI. The CDR3 DNA reads as TGTGCCAGCAGGTCGTACAATGAGCAGTTCTTC. This encodes CASRSYNEQFF. The full variable domain, in which reference TRBV2 and TRBJ2-1 provide the parts outside the CDR3, is EPEVTQTPSHQVTQMGQEVILRCVPISNHLYFYWYRQILGQKVEFLVSFYNNEISEKSEIFDDQFSVERPDGSNFTLKIRSTKLEDSAMYFCASRSYNEQFFGPGTRLTVL.

This chain joins TRBV5-1 and TRBJ1-1; D gene ambiguous. With 4 bases removed from V and 1 base from J, the gap between germline ends came to 17 bases. The V gene's germline CDR1 is SGHRS and CDR2 YFSETQ. There are 16 residues in the CDR3. CDR3 in amino acids: CASSPGPGVENTEAFF. The DNA for the CDR3 is TGCGCCAGCAGCCCGGGTCCCGGGGTTGAGAACACTGAAGCTTTCTTT.

The chain has TRBV18 and TRBJ2-3; D remains ambiguous. V gave up 0 bases and J gave up 7 bases, with 11 bases separating them. The CDR3 runs 14 residues. Germline loops: CDR1 KGHSH, CDR2 LQKENI. DNA for the CDR3: TGTGCCAGCTCACCACCGGGCAGGTCGTATACGCAGTATTTT. Its protein is CASSPPGRSYTQYF.

This clone appeared a single time. V usage is TRBV3-1 (or the pseudogene TRBV3-2) and J usage is TRBJ2-7; TRBD1 matches at 9 bases. Germline V gives CDR1 LGHDT, CDR2 YNNKEL (reference sequence). V gave up 3 bases and J gave up 6 bases; unmatched junction bases: 3. This CDR3 comprises 13 residues. The CDR3 DNA reads TGTGCCAGCAGCCACGGGGACAGGGTCGAGCAGTACTTC. Translation gives CASSHGDRVEQYF.

The rearrangement links TRBV19 to TRBJ2-1; D unclear. Germline CDR1 is LNHDA and CDR2 is SQIVND (reference sequence). The V gene lost 7 bases and the J gene lost 9 bases, with 16 bases spanning the gap. This CDR3 is 13 amino acids long. The chain's CDR3 is CASKAGFLGEQFF. CDR3 nucleotide sequence: TGTGCCAGTAAGGCAGGATTCTTGGGTGAGCAGTTCTTC.

This clone came up a few times. The conserved closing phenylalanine or tryptophan is absent in this CDR3, likely reflecting a read error. The DNA is left out, because the CDR3 cannot be placed on it with certainty; the CDR3 is given as TCRdb lists it. V usage is TRBV15 and J usage is TRBJ1-3; the D segment call TRBD1 is taken from the table without a DNA check. The CDR3 numbers 17 amino acids, ends counted. Germline V lookup: CDR1 LNHNV, CDR2 YYDKDF (reference sequence). The CDR3 is CATSRGGTEKTSPHESV.

The chain combines TRBV9 with TRBJ1-6, with a weak D call TRBD1 (6 bases). Trimming took 1 base from V and 7 from J, leaving 12 bases between them. Germline V lookup: CDR1 SGDLS, CDR2 YYNGEE. The CDR3 extends over 15 amino acids. CDR3 loop: CASSVSGGRNSPLHF. CDR3 DNA sequence: TGTGCCAGCAGCGTATCCGGGGGGCGAAATTCACCCCTCCACTTT. The full variable domain, with the rest looked up from reference TRBV9 and TRBJ1-6, is DSGVTQTPKHLITATGQRVTLRCSPRSGDLSVYWYQQSLDQGLQFLIQYYNGEERAKGNILERFSAQQFPDLHSELNLSSLELGDSALYFCASSVSGGRNSPLHFGNGTRLTVT.

The chain couples TRBV4-3 to TRBJ1-1; D may be TRBD1 (5 bases). CDR3 size: 16 residues. Germline CDR1 LGHNA, CDR2 YSLEER. Trimming stripped 1 base from V and 3 bases from J, with 15 bases between. CDR3 residues: CASSQAPGGWYTEAFF. In nucleotides, the CDR3 is TGCGCCAGCAGCCAAGCCCCGGGGGGGTGGTACACTGAAGCTTTCTTT.

The chain carries TRBV24-1 and TRBJ2-7; 8 bases agree with TRBD2. CDR1 and CDR2 from the germline V gene are KGHDR and SFDVKD. V was clipped by 7 bases and J by 2 bases; unmatched bases: 9. The CDR3 totals 15 residues. The CDR3 is CATSLSGSPTYEQYF. In DNA, the CDR3 is TGTGCCACCAGCCTCAGCGGGAGCCCGACCTACGAGCAGTACTTC.

The gene calls are TRBV11-2 and TRBJ1-4, with D perhaps TRBD1 (5 bases). Germline loops: CDR1 SGHAT, CDR2 FQNNGV. V lost 5 bases, J lost 10 bases, and 11 bases lay in between. The CDR3 has 12 residues. This chain's CDR3 is CASSPQQGKLFF. The CDR3 DNA sequence: TGTGCCAGCAGCCCCCAGCAGGGAAAACTGTTTTTT.